This TCR beta chain was captured by sequencing in a study of blood T cell repertoires in COVID-19. Study details: Sites in the United States, Italy and Spain provided acute and convalescent COVID-19 samples. Sources were T cells, B-cell-depleted T cells, or PBMCs; the material itself was cDNA or gDNA.

Assay: immunoSEQ multiplex PCR; the TCRdb copy retains only in-frame clones and omits some. This repertoire shows 75,000 to 85,000 clones, over 75% found once; its top ten account for approximately 46%. This CDR3 has 15 amino acids. Germline V gives CDR1 ENHRY, CDR2 SYGVKD. V lost 7 bases, J lost 3 bases, and 2 bases stayed unmatched. This clonotype originated in a human donor in a cohort sampled during active COVID-19. Material for sequencing was peripheral blood. This sequence joins TRBV10-3 and TRBJ2-1, with 14 positions matching TRBD2. The CDR3 sequence is CAIMTSGGVYNEQFF. The CDR3 DNA sequence: TGTGCCATCATGACTAGCGGGGGGGTCTACAATGAGCAGTTCTTC.